This passage covers 21 T cell receptor beta chains from one sample sequenced in a study of blood T cell repertoires in COVID-19 (dated by TCRdb to 2018 to 2020). The library was made by the immunoSEQ multiplex PCR assay. Here the immuneACCESS table is served through TCRdb, limited to in-frame sequences with V and J called. Missing clones are a known gap in these copies; in checked studies unresolved V genes cover under half, and the rest lacks a known reason. For this sample there are 100,000 to 120,000 clones; approximately 82% appear just once. The leading ten clones occupy less than 5% of the sample. Specimen: peripheral blood. All receptors derive from a woman aged 70-85 years with acute or convalescent COVID-19.

This chain joins TRBV28 and TRBJ1-3; 8 nucleotides match TRBD1. The CDR3 covers 17 residues. Unmatched junction bases numbered 10, after V lost 6 bases and J lost 0 bases. From germline, CDR1 is MDHEN and CDR2 SYDVKM. The CDR3 is CASSYGTGEFSGNTIYF. The DNA for the CDR3 is TGTGCCAGCAGCTACGGGACAGGAGAGTTCTCTGGAAACACCATATATTTT.

The chain couples TRBV5-1 to TRBJ2-5, with a tentative D call TRBD2 (6 bases). Trimming removed 0 bases from V and 5 bases from J, with 17 bases in between. Germline CDR1 SGHRS, CDR2 YFSETQ. The CDR3 is 16 residues long. CDR3 amino acids: CASSLDPREVIETQYF. CDR3 DNA: TGCGCCAGCAGCTTGGATCCGCGGGAAGTGATTGAGACCCAGTACTTC.

The chain is built from TRBV9 and TRBJ1-5; D call uncertain. Per the germline V gene, CDR1 is SGDLS and CDR2 is YYNGEE. V lost 3 bases and J 0 bases, leaving 7 bases between the germline ends. This CDR3 is built from 14 residues. CDR3 nucleotides: TGTGCCAGCAGCGGGGCCTATAGCAATCAGCCCCAGCATTTT. Translation: CASSGAYSNQPQHF.

V gene TRBV7-7 combines with J gene TRBJ2-1; TRBD2 agrees at 9 bases. J lost 8 bases, V lost 5 bases, and 7 bases had no gene match. This CDR3 is built from 14 residues. Germline V lookup: CDR1 SSHAT, CDR2 FNYEAQ (reference sequence). Here the CDR3 reads CASSPGLARDEQFF. The DNA for the CDR3 is TGTGCCAGCAGCCCTGGACTAGCGAGGGATGAGCAGTTCTTC.

As DNA, the CDR3 is TGTGCTAGCAGCAGGGGCCAGATAGACAATGAGCAGTTCTTC. It codes for CASSRGQIDNEQFF. The chain uses TRBV12-5 and TRBJ2-1, with D possibly TRBD1 on 6 matching bases. Between the trimmed V and J ends, which lost 9 bases and 5 bases, there was a span of 17 bases. The CDR3 covers 14 residues. Germline V gene sequence: CDR1 LGHNT, CDR2 FRNRAP.

V and J are TRBV5-1 and TRBJ1-4; D is perhaps TRBD1 (5 bases). V was cut by 7 bases and J by 3 bases, with 16 bases left in between. This CDR3 region has 15 residues. Germline values: CDR1 SGHRS, CDR2 YFSETQ. The CDR3 sequence is CASARGDSSNEKLFF. The CDR3 DNA follows: TGCGCCAGCGCCCGGGGGGACTCATCTAATGAAAAACTGTTTTTT. The whole variable domain, remainder taken from reference TRBV5-1 and TRBJ1-4, is KAGVTQTPRYLIKTRGQQVTLSCSPISGHRSVSWYQQTPGQGLQFLFEYFSETQRNKGNFPGRFSGRQFSNSRSEMNVSTLELGDSALYLCASARGDSSNEKLFFGSGTQLSVL.

J is TRBJ2-7 and V is TRBV28; the D gene is possibly TRBD1 (6 bases). The CDR3 extends over 16 amino acids. V was cut by 8 bases and J by 2 bases, with 22 bases left in between. Germline V lookup: CDR1 MDHEN, CDR2 SYDVKM. The CDR3 DNA sequence: TGTGCCAGCGGCCGGACGCCACAGGGTAGGCCCTACGAGCAGTACTTC. Translating it yields CASGRTPQGRPYEQYF.

The chain uses TRBV5-1 and TRBJ2-3, with TRBD1 identical over 7 bases. The CDR3 is made up of 13 amino acids. J lost 6 bases, V lost 1 base, and 2 bases had no gene match. Germline V lookup: CDR1 SGHRS, CDR2 YFSETQ. The CDR3 loop is CASSLRGRDTQYF. DNA of the CDR3: TGCGCCAGCAGCTTGAGGGGGCGCGATACGCAGTATTTT.

V gene TRBV5-1 combines with J gene TRBJ1-5; 9 nucleotides line up with TRBD1. The CDR3 loop spans 14 amino acids. The germline CDR1 and CDR2 sequences are SGHRS and YFSETQ. With V trimmed by 2 bases and J by 6 bases, 3 bases remained unmatched. For the CDR3, the DNA is TGCGCCAGCAGCTTTGGGACAGGGACTCAGCCCCAGCATTTT. This sequence encodes CASSFGTGTQPQHF.

The rearrangement joins TRBV19 to TRBJ1-3; a weak D match, TRBD1 (5 bases). Per the germline V gene, CDR1 is LNHDA and CDR2 is SQIVND (reference sequence). The CDR3 consists of 16 residues. Trimming took off 1 base at V and 0 bases at J, with 10 bases between the two ends. CDR3 residues: CASSIGGTHSGNTIYF. In nucleotides, the CDR3 is TGTGCCAGTAGTATAGGAGGGACTCACTCTGGAAACACCATATATTTT.

The rearrangement uses TRBV10-1 and TRBJ2-3; 7 bases fit TRBD2. Germline values: CDR1 WNHNN, CDR2 SYGVQD (reference sequence). The CDR3 is 14 amino acids. The V and J ends lost 4 bases and 8 bases, in that order; junction bases with no gene match: 9. The CDR3 sequence: CASSGREAPGTQYF. CDR3 sequence (DNA): TGCGCCAGCAGTGGTCGGGAGGCCCCCGGTACGCAGTATTTT.

The chain couples TRBV7-8 to TRBJ1-2; 9 bases match TRBD1. The CDR3 totals 16 residues. With V trimmed by 1 base and J by 4 bases, 7 bases remained unmatched. CDR1 and CDR2 (germline): SGHVS, FQNEAQ. The CDR3 nucleotides read TGTGCCAGCAGCTTAGATGCCGGGACAGGGCCCTATGGCTACACCTTC. As protein: CASSLDAGTGPYGYTF.

This rearrangement joins TRBV4-1 to TRBJ2-7, with a possible D match to TRBD1 (6 bases). Germline V gene sequence: CDR1 MGHRA, CDR2 YSYEKL. V lost 4 bases, J lost 1 base, and 17 bases lay in between. This CDR3 contains 16 residues. The CDR3 DNA is TGCGCCAGCAGCCCTGTCCCCAGGGGCAGGTCCTACGAGCAGTACTTC. The encoded protein is CASSPVPRGRSYEQYF.

The V gene is TRBV5-1, the J gene TRBJ1-2, with 7 nucleotides matching TRBD1. Germline V gene lookup returns CDR1 SGHRS and CDR2 YFSETQ. The CDR3 runs to 14 residues. The V gene end was trimmed by 4 bases and the J gene end by 3 bases; junction bases not matched to a gene: 6. The CDR3 DNA follows: TGCGCCAGCAGCAACCCGACAGGGTACTATGGCTACACCTTC. Encoded protein: CASSNPTGYYGYTF.

V usage is TRBV6-5 and J usage is TRBJ2-7; D unclear. CDR1 is MNHEY and CDR2 is SVGAGI in the germline V gene. The CDR3 runs to 15 residues. With 2 bases removed from V and 3 bases from J, the gap between germline ends came to 14 bases. The CDR3 nucleotides read TGTGCCAGCAGTTACAGGAGTGGCGCAAACTACGAGCAGTACGTC. This gives the protein CASSYRSGANYEQYV.

The V gene is TRBV10-3, the J gene TRBJ2-1; 7 bases map to TRBD2. The germline V gene has CDR1 ENHRY and CDR2 SYGVKD. The CDR3 sequence is 12 residues long. V lost 10 bases to trimming and J lost 7 bases; unmatched junction nucleotides: 7. The DNA for the CDR3 is TGTGCCAACCAAGGGGAGGGGAATGAGCAGTTCTTC. This translates into CANQGEGNEQFF.

The rearrangement links TRBV28 to TRBJ1-2, with D maybe TRBD1 (6 bases). Per germline, CDR1 MDHEN and CDR2 SYDVKM. V was cut by 7 bases and J by 3 bases, with 18 bases left in between. The CDR3 spans 15 residues. CDR3 residues: CASISVGRGDYGYTF. The CDR3 DNA reads as TGTGCCAGCATCTCCGTGGGCAGGGGAGACTATGGCTACACCTTC.

V gene TRBV28 combines with J gene TRBJ1-4; tentative D call: TRBD1 (5 bases). CDR1 and CDR2 from the germline V gene are MDHEN and SYDVKM. V lost 5 bases, J lost 6 bases, and 13 bases lay in between. The CDR3 totals 14 residues. The CDR3 bases are TGTGCCAGCAGTCCCGGGGGGAAGCATGAAAAACTGTTTTTT. It yields the protein CASSPGGKHEKLFF.

The chain combines TRBV28 with TRBJ2-7; the match to TRBD2 covers 13 bases. CDR3 length equals 17 residues. Germline CDR1 is MDHEN and CDR2 is SYDVKM. V shed 3 bases, J shed 4 bases, and the junction held 9 bases outside the gene matches. CDR3 sequence (DNA): TGTGCCAGCAGTTTTGTTACTAGCGGGAGGGCCGGGTACGAGCAGTACTTC. The encoded protein is CASSFVTSGRAGYEQYF.

The chain carries TRBV7-2 and TRBJ1-1; D uncertain. Germline V lookup: CDR1 SGHTA, CDR2 FQGNSA. The CDR3 extends over 13 amino acids. V lost 5 bases and J lost 1, with 8 bases in between. The CDR3 spells CASSREQNTEAFF. The CDR3 bases are TGTGCCAGCAGCCGAGAGCAGAACACTGAAGCTTTCTTT.

The chain has TRBV19 and TRBJ1-1; D is unresolved. The germline CDR1 and CDR2 sequences are LNHDA and SQIVND (reference sequence). The CDR3 has 14 amino acids. With 8 bases removed from V and 4 bases from J, the gap between germline ends came to 17 bases. In DNA, the CDR3 is TGTGCCAGTCTGGCGACACCGTACATCACTGAAGCTTTCTTT. It is translated as CASLATPYITEAFF. The whole variable domain, remainder taken from reference TRBV19 and TRBJ1-1, is DGGITQSPKYLFRKEGQNVTLSCEQNLNHDAMYWYRQDPGQGLRLIYYSQIVNDFQKGDIAEGYSVSREKKESFPLTVTSAQKNPTAFYLCASLATPYITEAFFGQGTRLTVV.